This TCR beta chain was captured in a study of T cells in Graves' hyperthyroidism and ophthalmopathy. Germline V CDR1 and CDR2: SNHLY, FYNNEI. The V gene lost 5 bases and the J gene lost 5 bases, with 13 bases spanning the gap. This CDR3 is 14 amino acids long. At least ten counts were recorded for this clonotype. As yet, its antigen is unknown. Study conclusions and caveats: A median 6.5 months before onset, the model predicted ophthalmopathy.

It was RNA transcripts that yielded the amplified TCR beta CDR3 regions. The primer set for the first-round RT-PCR of the TCR CDR3 was HTBI. MiXCR, applied by TCRdb to the multiplex PCR reads, yields one record per CDR3 protein. Here the sample spans approximately 700,000 distinct CDR3 sequences, 16% being singletons. The diagnostic basis comprised clinical symptoms, serum thyroxine and TRAb, thyroid ultrasound and orbital computed tomography. The chain employs TRBV2 and TRBJ1-5, with D perhaps TRBD1 (6 bases). The TCR sequence derives from a young man with Graves' hyperthyroidism. The sequenced material came from blood. The CDR3 loop reads CASSQDSGDQPQHF. The CDR3 nucleotides are TGTGCCAGCAGTCAGGACAGCGGGGATCAGCCCCAGCATTTT.